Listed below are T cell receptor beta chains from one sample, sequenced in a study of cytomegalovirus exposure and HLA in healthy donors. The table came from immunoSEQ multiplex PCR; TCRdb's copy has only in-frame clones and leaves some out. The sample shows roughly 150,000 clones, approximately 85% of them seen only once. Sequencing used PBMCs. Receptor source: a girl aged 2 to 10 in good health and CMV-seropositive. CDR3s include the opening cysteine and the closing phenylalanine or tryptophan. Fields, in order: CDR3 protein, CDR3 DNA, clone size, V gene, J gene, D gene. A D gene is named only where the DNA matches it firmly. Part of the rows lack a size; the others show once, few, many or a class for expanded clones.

CDR3aa: CASTAGGFSYNEQFF
CDR3nt: TGTGCCAGTACAGCGGGAGGGTTTTCCTACAATGAGCAGTTCTTC
abundance: NA
v_gene: TRBV19
j_gene: TRBJ2-1
d_gene: TRBD2

CDR3aa: CASSLEAENEQYF
CDR3nt: TGTGCCAGCAGTTTAGAGGCGGAAAACGAGCAGTACTTC
abundance: NA
v_gene: TRBV28
j_gene: TRBJ2-7
d_gene: NA

CDR3aa: CAWDPQGYGYTF
CDR3nt: TGTGCCTGGGACCCTCAGGGGTATGGCTACACCTTC
abundance: NA
v_gene: TRBV30
j_gene: TRBJ1-2
d_gene: NA

CDR3aa: CASRLVTGDGYTF
CDR3nt: TGTGCCAGCAGGCTTGTCACCGGGGATGGCTACACCTTC
abundance: NA
v_gene: TRBV6-5
j_gene: TRBJ1-2
d_gene: NA

CDR3aa: CATSRDVLAGAGYEQYF
CDR3nt: TGTGCCACCAGCAGAGACGTCTTAGCGGGAGCAGGTTACGAGCAGTACTTC
abundance: NA
v_gene: TRBV15
j_gene: TRBJ2-7
d_gene: TRBD2

CDR3aa: CSVDRRGSVKPQHF
CDR3nt: TGCAGCGTGGACCGCCGGGGGTCAGTTAAGCCCCAGCATTTT
abundance: once
v_gene: TRBV29-1
j_gene: TRBJ1-5
d_gene: NA

CDR3aa: CASSLFGRADTQYF
CDR3nt: TGTGCCAGCAGCTTATTTGGGCGGGCAGATACGCAGTATTTT
abundance: NA
v_gene: TRBV7-9
j_gene: TRBJ2-3
d_gene: NA

CDR3aa: CASSESGSTDTQYF
CDR3nt: TGTGCCAGCAGTGAAAGCGGGAGCACAGATACGCAGTATTTT
abundance: few
v_gene: TRBV6-4
j_gene: TRBJ2-3
d_gene: NA

CDR3aa: CASSPRPGLADTGELFF
CDR3nt: TGTGCCAGCAGCCCCCGGCCGGGACTAGCGGATACCGGGGAGCTGTTTTTT
abundance: once
v_gene: TRBV4-2
j_gene: TRBJ2-2
d_gene: TRBD2

CDR3aa: CASSVSTSGAYEQYF
CDR3nt: TGTGCCAGCAGCGTCTCCACTAGCGGGGCCTACGAGCAGTACTTC
abundance: NA
v_gene: TRBV9
j_gene: TRBJ2-7
d_gene: TRBD2

CDR3aa: CAWSVRGAGTDTQYF
CDR3nt: TGTGCCTGGAGTGTACGGGGGGCAGGCACAGATACGCAGTATTTT
abundance: NA
v_gene: TRBV30
j_gene: TRBJ2-3
d_gene: NA

CDR3aa: CASSPDSLYTEAFF
CDR3nt: TGTGCCAGCAGCCCTGACAGCCTATACACTGAAGCTTTCTTT
abundance: NA
v_gene: TRBV7-3
j_gene: TRBJ1-1
d_gene: NA

CDR3aa: CASSYSDSSYEQYF
CDR3nt: TGTGCCAGCAGTTACTCGGACAGCTCCTACGAGCAGTACTTC
abundance: few
v_gene: TRBV6-6
j_gene: TRBJ2-7
d_gene: NA

CDR3aa: CASSLVVGVNTEAFF
CDR3nt: TGTGCCAGCAGCTTAGTAGTAGGAGTGAACACTGAAGCTTTCTTT
abundance: NA
v_gene: TRBV7-8
j_gene: TRBJ1-1
d_gene: NA

CDR3aa: CASSSDSGGYNEQFF
CDR3nt: TGTGCCAGCAGCTCCGATAGCGGGGGATACAATGAGCAGTTCTTC
abundance: NA
v_gene: TRBV7-9
j_gene: TRBJ2-1
d_gene: TRBD2

CDR3aa: CASSFGYYGYTF
CDR3nt: TGCGCCAGCAGCTTTGGCTACTATGGCTACACCTTC
abundance: NA
v_gene: TRBV5-1
j_gene: TRBJ1-2
d_gene: NA

CDR3aa: CASISQGASGNTIYF
CDR3nt: TGTGCCAGCATCTCCCAGGGGGCTTCGGGAAACACCATATATTTT
abundance: NA
v_gene: TRBV28
j_gene: TRBJ1-3
d_gene: TRBD1

CDR3aa: CASRIEGGPGEQYF
CDR3nt: TGTGCCAGTAGGATTGAGGGAGGGCCAGGGGAGCAGTACTTC
abundance: NA
v_gene: TRBV19
j_gene: TRBJ2-7
d_gene: TRBD2

CDR3aa: CASSSQRWGGGSSYNEQFF
CDR3nt: TGTGCCAGCAGCTCGCAAAGATGGGGCGGGGGTAGCTCCTACAATGAGCAGTTCTTC
abundance: NA
v_gene: TRBV7-9
j_gene: TRBJ2-1
d_gene: TRBD2

CDR3aa: CASSFLAGGPLERETQYF
CDR3nt: TGTGCCAGCAGCTTCCTAGCGGGAGGCCCTCTTGAGCGAGAGACCCAGTACTTC
abundance: few
v_gene: TRBV5-6
j_gene: TRBJ2-5
d_gene: TRBD2